This entry is about one TCR beta chain. Antigen unknown. These data belong to a study of B cell selection in AIRE deficiency. V was cut by 0 bases and J by 4 bases, with 15 bases left in between. This CDR3 has 16 residues. Germline V gene lookup returns CDR1 MNHEY and CDR2 SVGAGI. Sorted regulatory T cells were CD4-positive, CD25-high and CD127-low or negative. Control samples were from healthy, unrelated donors. Study observations and caveats: Shared Treg sequences were biased toward short CDR3s with few non-templated nucleotide insertions. Only about 9.3% of roughly 3,700 shared Treg sequences were patient-specific; 31.6% healthy-specific.

Original methodology: Around 5x10^4 patient and around 100,000 healthy donor TCRbeta sequences came from Tregs. Using immunoSEQ multiplex PCR, the repertoire was profiled, and TCRdb retains in-frame clones only, with some absent. The V and J calls and the clone size are those of that table, but D and trimming were determined from the DNA. The sample has roughly 18,000 clones; about 93% are singletons. The chain employs TRBV6-5 and TRBJ1-2, with D tentatively TRBD1 (6 bases). This receptor was taken from a human donor in good health. Sequencing used CD4+CD25+ Tregs sorted from PBMCs. DNA of the CDR3: TGTGCCAGCAGTTACTCGATCCTTACAGGGATCTATGGCTACACCTTC. This encodes CASSYSILTGIYGYTF.